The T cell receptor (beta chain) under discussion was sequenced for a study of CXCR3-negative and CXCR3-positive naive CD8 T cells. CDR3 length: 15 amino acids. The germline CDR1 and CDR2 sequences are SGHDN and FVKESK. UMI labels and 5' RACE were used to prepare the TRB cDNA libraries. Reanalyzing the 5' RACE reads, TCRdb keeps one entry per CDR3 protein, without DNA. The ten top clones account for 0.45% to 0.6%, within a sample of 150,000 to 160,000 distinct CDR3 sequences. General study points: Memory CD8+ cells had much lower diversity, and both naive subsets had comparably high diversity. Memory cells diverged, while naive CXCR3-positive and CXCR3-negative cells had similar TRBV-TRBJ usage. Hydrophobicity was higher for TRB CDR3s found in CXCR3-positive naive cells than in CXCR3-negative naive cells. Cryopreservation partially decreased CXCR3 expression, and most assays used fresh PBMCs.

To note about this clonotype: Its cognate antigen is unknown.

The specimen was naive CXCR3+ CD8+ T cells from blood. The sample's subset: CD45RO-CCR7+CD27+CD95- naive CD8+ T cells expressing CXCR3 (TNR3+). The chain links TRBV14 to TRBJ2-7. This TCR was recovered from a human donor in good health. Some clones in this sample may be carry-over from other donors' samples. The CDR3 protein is CASSQVFKVPYEQYF.